This T cell receptor beta chain is drawn from a study of cytomegalovirus exposure and HLA in healthy donors. Germline-derived CDR1 and CDR2 are SGDLS and YYNGEE. The CDR3 runs to 17 residues. The V and J ends lost 0 bases and 0 bases, in that order; junction bases with no gene match: 6. Primers: 60 Vbeta forward and 13 Jbeta reverse. Sequencing was performed with immunoSEQ multiplex PCR; in TCRdb, only in-frame clones are kept and a portion is missing. The sample contains approximately 100,000 clones, more than 60% of which appear only once. The source material was PBMCs. The genes are TRBV9 and TRBJ2-1, with TRBD2 matching 7 bases. The TCR originated in a man aged 55 to 69 in good health and CMV-seronegative. In DNA form, the CDR3 reads TGTGCCAGCAGCGTAGCCGGTGGGGGGGGCTCCTACAATGAGCAGTTCTTC. Translated: CASSVAGGGGSYNEQFF. Drawing the rest from reference TRBV9 and TRBJ2-1, the complete variable domain is DSGVTQTPKHLITATGQRVTLRCSPRSGDLSVYWYQQSLDQGLQFLIQYYNGEERAKGNILERFSAQQFPDLHSELNLSSLELGDSALYFCASSVAGGGGSYNEQFFGPGTRLTVL.